What follows describes a single TCR beta chain. Antigen: not known. The data belong to a study of identical twins' blood T cells. Across the study: Roughly twelve libraries, six alpha and six beta, gave 50 million or so reads. Findings and limits, study-wide: Twins shared more top CDR3 clonotypes than unrelated donors did.

This CDR3 contains 12 residues. V was cut by 5 bases and J by 2 bases, with 10 bases left in between. Per germline, CDR1 DFQATT and CDR2 SNEGSKA (reference sequence). TCR cDNA libraries came from RNA via a modified published protocol. Each CDR3 protein gets one entry after TCRdb re-called the 5' RACE reads with MiXCR. This repertoire shows about 370,000 distinct CDR3 sequences, roughly 28% found once; its top ten account for 6% to 7%. The V call is TRBV20-1, the J call TRBJ2-7; the D gene is possibly TRBD2 (5 bases). The clonotype comes from a woman aged 18-49 years in good health. Sequenced: PBMCs. CDR3 residues: CSAGVEAYEQYF. In DNA form, the CDR3 reads TGCAGTGCTGGAGTGGAGGCCTACGAGCAGTACTTC.